This T cell receptor beta chain derives from a study of shared clonotypes between healthy human individuals. Sequenced by immunoSEQ multiplex PCR; TCRdb stores in-frame clones only, minus some. Among about 1.1 million clones listed, roughly 80% were seen once. The germline V and J ends were trimmed by 8 bases and 9 bases, with 8 bases remaining between them. The length of the CDR3 is 11 residues. Germline-derived CDR1 and CDR2 are MNHNS and SASEGT. This sequence originates from a young man in good health. Some clones in this sample may be carry-over from other donors' samples. The chain couples TRBV6-1 to TRBJ1-6, with D hard to call. The sample comprised memory CD4+ T cells from PBMCs. Indicated subset: CD45RA-negative fraction. The CDR3 DNA follows: TGTGCCAGCGGAAGCCCTTCACCCCTCCACTTT. Its protein product is CASGSPSPLHF.